The 14 T cell receptor beta chains presented below share a single source sample, sequenced in a study of siplizumab effects on memory and regulatory T cells. Using immunoSEQ multiplex PCR, the repertoire was profiled, and TCRdb retains in-frame clones only, with some absent. The data contain 85,000 to 90,000 clones, 85% to 90% of them singletons. Sequenced sample: CD4+ T cells sorted from blood. The source is a human donor in good health.

This chain connects TRBV5-4 to TRBJ2-3; TRBD2 aligns across 7 bases. V was pared by 4 bases and J by 1 base, with 9 bases of the junction left unmatched. The germline gives CDR1 SGHNT, CDR2 YYREEE (reference sequence). The CDR3 is 16 amino acids. CDR3 protein: CASSGIFREGTDTQYF. In nucleotides, the CDR3 is TGTGCCAGCAGCGGGATATTTCGGGAGGGCACAGATACGCAGTATTTT.

The chain employs TRBV7-9 and TRBJ2-7, with 10 positions matching TRBD2. V lost 5 bases, J lost 6 bases, and 7 bases stayed unmatched. Germline V gives CDR1 SEHNR, CDR2 FQNEAQ (reference sequence). The CDR3 has 14 residues. CDR3 residues: CASSPTSGIAEQYF. CDR3 DNA sequence: TGTGCCAGCAGCCCAACTAGCGGGATAGCCGAGCAGTACTTC.

The V call is TRBV12-5, the J call TRBJ1-1; D uncertain. The V gene's germline CDR1 is LGHNT and CDR2 FRNRAP. V dropped 7 bases and J dropped 1 base, with 13 bases sitting between them. The CDR3 sequence is 14 residues long. DNA for the CDR3: TGTGCTAGTGCCCCCCGGGGAGGGAACACTGAAGCTTTCTTT. Its translation is CASAPRGGNTEAFF.

Here the CDR3 reads CATSRDHSLSGLGLREQFF. CDR3 nucleotides: TGTGCCACCAGCAGAGATCATTCCCTGAGTGGACTAGGCTTGCGAGAGCAGTTCTTC. This sequence joins TRBV15 and TRBJ2-1; 7 nucleotides line up with TRBD2. The CDR3 length is 19 residues. Germline trimming cut 0 bases from V and 10 bases from J; bases unmatched to any gene: 21. In germline, CDR1 is LNHNV, CDR2 YYDKDF (reference sequence).

The chain employs TRBV6-6 and TRBJ2-7; D perhaps matches TRBD2 (6 bases). The ends were cut back, 0 bases at V and 5 bases at J, with 14 bases in the middle. The germline V gene encodes CDR1 MNHNY and CDR2 SVGAGI (reference sequence). CDR3 length equals 15 residues. The CDR3 loop is CASSYSPRRGDEQYF. The CDR3, as DNA: TGTGCCAGCAGTTACTCCCCTAGGAGGGGCGACGAGCAGTACTTC.

The rearrangement uses TRBV19 and TRBJ2-1; no reliable D call. CDR1 is LNHDA, CDR2 SQIVND, per germline (reference sequence). This CDR3 has 13 amino acids. V gave up 2 bases and J gave up 6 bases, with 8 bases separating them. The CDR3 bases are TGTGCCAGTAGTATACAGGTATCCAATGAGCAGTTCTTC. This translates into CASSIQVSNEQFF.

V usage is TRBV30 and J usage is TRBJ1-5; TRBD1 might be the D (5 bases). The CDR3 runs to 15 residues. Germline V lookup: CDR1 GTSNPN, CDR2 SVGIG (reference sequence). With 0 bases removed from V and 2 bases from J, the gap between germline ends came to 11 bases. DNA for the CDR3: TGTGCCTGGAGTGTATTGGGGGAGGGCAATCAGCCCCAGCATTTT. The encoded protein is CAWSVLGEGNQPQHF.

This clone has only a few counts. V and J are TRBV20-1 and TRBJ2-5, with D unresolved. The germline V gene has CDR1 DFQATT and CDR2 SNEGSKA (reference sequence). This CDR3 has 11 amino acids. V lost 0 bases to trimming and J lost 6 bases, with 5 bases between them. CDR3 residues: CSARDQKTQYF. The CDR3, as DNA: TGCAGTGCTAGAGATCAGAAGACCCAGTACTTC.

V usage is TRBV5-1 and J usage is TRBJ2-2; D assignment may be TRBD1 or TRBD2 (6 bases each). In germline, CDR1 is SGHRS, CDR2 YFSETQ. The CDR3 is 15 amino acids. V was cut by 1 base and J by 7 bases, with 14 bases left in between. This CDR3 reads CASSLKWGASGELFF. DNA for the CDR3: TGCGCCAGCAGCTTGAAATGGGGGGCGAGCGGGGAGCTGTTTTTT.

The chain combines TRBV5-1 with TRBJ2-7; D gene uncertain. V was cut by 7 bases and J by 3 bases, with 11 bases left in between. Germline V CDR1 and CDR2: SGHRS, YFSETQ. The CDR3 runs to 12 residues. CDR3 DNA sequence: TGCGCCAGCGATAAGAGAATCTACGAGCAGTACTTC. Amino acid sequence: CASDKRIYEQYF.

The chain recombines TRBV5-6 with TRBJ1-2, with D maybe TRBD1 (6 bases). The CDR3 is 12 amino acids. CDR1 is SGHDT and CDR2 is YYEEEE in the germline V gene. V lost 4 bases and J 5 bases, leaving 9 bases between the germline ends. The CDR3 sequence: CASSVQGYGYTF. The CDR3 DNA is TGTGCCAGCAGCGTACAGGGTTATGGCTACACCTTC.

The chain couples TRBV29-1 to TRBJ2-7; D is perhaps TRBD1 (7 bases). Trimming took 2 bases from V and 2 from J, leaving 25 bases between them. Germline V gene lookup returns CDR1 SQVTM and CDR2 ANQGSEA. The CDR3 has 18 amino acids. CDR3: CSVEKAGGGGRLAYEQYF. For the CDR3, the DNA is TGCAGCGTTGAAAAGGCAGGGGGTGGTGGGAGGCTCGCCTACGAGCAGTACTTC.

The genes are TRBV19 and TRBJ2-1; D ambiguous. Trimming took off 3 bases at V and 1 base at J, with 7 bases between the two ends. The germline V gene encodes CDR1 LNHDA and CDR2 SQIVND (reference sequence). The CDR3 has 14 amino acids. The CDR3 sequence: CASSMTGSYNEQFF. The CDR3 nucleotides are TGTGCCAGTAGTATGACCGGGTCCTACAATGAGCAGTTCTTC.

This clone appeared once. This rearrangement joins TRBV4-1 to TRBJ1-2; 10 bases align to TRBD1. The CDR3 spans 16 residues. Germline V gene lookup returns CDR1 MGHRA and CDR2 YSYEKL. V lost 4 bases to trimming and J lost 4 bases; unmatched junction nucleotides: 9. The CDR3 spells CASSRSPDRGTYGYTF. CDR3 nucleotides: TGCGCCAGCAGCCGAAGCCCGGACAGGGGGACCTATGGCTACACCTTC.